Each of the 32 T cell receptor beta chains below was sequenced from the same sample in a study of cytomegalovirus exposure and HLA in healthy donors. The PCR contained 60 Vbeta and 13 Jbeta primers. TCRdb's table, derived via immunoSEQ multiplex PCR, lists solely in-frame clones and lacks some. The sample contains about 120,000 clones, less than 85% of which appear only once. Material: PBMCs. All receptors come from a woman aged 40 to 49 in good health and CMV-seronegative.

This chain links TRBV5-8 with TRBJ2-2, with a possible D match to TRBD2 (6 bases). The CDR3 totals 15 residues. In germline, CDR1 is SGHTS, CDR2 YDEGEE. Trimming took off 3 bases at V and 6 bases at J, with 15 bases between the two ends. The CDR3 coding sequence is TGTGCCAGCAGCTCCACTGTACTAGCCCCCGGGGAGCTGTTTTTT. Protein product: CASSSTVLAPGELFF.

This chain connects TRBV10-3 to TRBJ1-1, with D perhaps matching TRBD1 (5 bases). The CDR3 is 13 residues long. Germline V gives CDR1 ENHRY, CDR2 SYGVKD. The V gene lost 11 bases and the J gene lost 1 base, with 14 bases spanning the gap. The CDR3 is CAAWAGQNTEAFF. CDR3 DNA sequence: TGTGCCGCCTGGGCGGGGCAGAACACTGAAGCTTTCTTT.

The DNA for the CDR3 is TGTGCCAGCAGGCCATACAGGGCTAGCTCCTACAATGAGCAGTTCTTC. It encodes CASRPYRASSYNEQFF. The chain is built from TRBV2 and TRBJ2-1; possible D gene TRBD1, 6 bases. With 6 bases removed from V and 0 bases from J, the gap between germline ends came to 15 bases. Germline lookup yields CDR1 SNHLY and CDR2 FYNNEI. The CDR3 runs to 16 residues.

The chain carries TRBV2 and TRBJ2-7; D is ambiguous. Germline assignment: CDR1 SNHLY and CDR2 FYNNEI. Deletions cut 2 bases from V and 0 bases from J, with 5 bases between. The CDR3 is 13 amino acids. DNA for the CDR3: TGTGCCAGCAGTGAATACAGCTCCTACGAGCAGTACTTC. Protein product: CASSEYSSYEQYF.

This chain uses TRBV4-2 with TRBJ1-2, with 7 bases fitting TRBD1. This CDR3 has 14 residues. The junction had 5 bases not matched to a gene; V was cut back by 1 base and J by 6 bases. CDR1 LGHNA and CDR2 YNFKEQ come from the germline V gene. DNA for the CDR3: TGTGCCAGCAGCCAAGCGGACAGGAAAGATGGCTACACCTTC. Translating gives CASSQADRKDGYTF.

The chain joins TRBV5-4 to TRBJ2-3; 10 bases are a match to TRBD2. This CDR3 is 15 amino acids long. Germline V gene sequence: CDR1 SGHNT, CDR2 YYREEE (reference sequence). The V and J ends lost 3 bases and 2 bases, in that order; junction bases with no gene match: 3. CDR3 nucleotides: TGTGCCAGCAGCTCTAGCGGGAGAGCCACAGATACGCAGTATTTT. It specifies CASSSSGRATDTQYF.

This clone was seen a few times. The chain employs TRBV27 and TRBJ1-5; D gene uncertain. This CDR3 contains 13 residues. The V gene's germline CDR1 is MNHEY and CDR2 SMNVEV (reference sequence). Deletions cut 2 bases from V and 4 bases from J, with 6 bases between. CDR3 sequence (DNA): TGTGCCAGCAGTTTAGTGAGGAATCAGCCCCAGCATTTT. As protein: CASSLVRNQPQHF.

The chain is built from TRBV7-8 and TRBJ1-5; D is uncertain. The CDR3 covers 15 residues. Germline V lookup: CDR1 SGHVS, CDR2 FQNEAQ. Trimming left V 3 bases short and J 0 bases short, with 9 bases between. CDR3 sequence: CASSLGRDSNQPQHF. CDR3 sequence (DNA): TGTGCCAGCAGCTTGGGGAGGGATAGCAATCAGCCCCAGCATTTT.

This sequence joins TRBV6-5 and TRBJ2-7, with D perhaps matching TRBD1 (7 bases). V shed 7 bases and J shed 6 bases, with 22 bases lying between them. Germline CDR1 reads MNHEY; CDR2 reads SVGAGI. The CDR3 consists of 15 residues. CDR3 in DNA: TGTGCCAGCAAAACGGAGGAGGGGGCAAAGACCGAGCAGTACTTC. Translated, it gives CASKTEEGAKTEQYF.

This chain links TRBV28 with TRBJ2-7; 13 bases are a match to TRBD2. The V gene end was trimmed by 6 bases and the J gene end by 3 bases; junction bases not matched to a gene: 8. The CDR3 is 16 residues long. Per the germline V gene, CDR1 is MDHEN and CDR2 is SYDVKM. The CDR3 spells CASRPGTSGTFYEQYF. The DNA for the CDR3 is TGTGCCAGCAGACCCGGGACTAGCGGGACCTTCTACGAGCAGTACTTC. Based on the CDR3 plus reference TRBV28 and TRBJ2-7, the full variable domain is DVKVTQSSRYLVKRTGEKVFLECVQDMDHENMFWYRQDPGLGLRLIYFSYDVKMKEKGDIPEGYSVSREKKERFSLILESASTNQTSMYLCASRPGTSGTFYEQYFGPGTRLTVT.

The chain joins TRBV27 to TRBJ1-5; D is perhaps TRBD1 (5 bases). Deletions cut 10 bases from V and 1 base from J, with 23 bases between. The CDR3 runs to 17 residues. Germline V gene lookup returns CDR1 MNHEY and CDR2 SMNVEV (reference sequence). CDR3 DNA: TGTGCCATCTTTATCACGCATGGGAACAGGAGCAATCAGCCCCAGCATTTT. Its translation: CAIFITHGNRSNQPQHF.

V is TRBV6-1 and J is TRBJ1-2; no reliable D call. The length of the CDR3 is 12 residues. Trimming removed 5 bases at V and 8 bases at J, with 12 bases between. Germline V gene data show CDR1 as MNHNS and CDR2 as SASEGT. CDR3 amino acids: CASSSAGGGYTF. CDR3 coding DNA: TGTGCCAGCAGTAGTGCAGGTGGGGGCTACACCTTC.

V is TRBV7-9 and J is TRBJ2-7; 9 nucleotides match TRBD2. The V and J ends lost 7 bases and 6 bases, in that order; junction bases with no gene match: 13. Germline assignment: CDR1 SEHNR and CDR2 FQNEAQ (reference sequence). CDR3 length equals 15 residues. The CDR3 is CASTSIGAGGREQYF. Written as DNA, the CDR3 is TGTGCCAGCACCTCAATAGGAGCGGGAGGCCGCGAGCAGTACTTC.

CDR3 residues: CASSKWDRGAHSNQPQHF. The CDR3 DNA sequence: TGTGCCAGCAGCAAATGGGACAGGGGGGCTCATAGCAATCAGCCCCAGCATTTT. The chain is built from TRBV21-1 and TRBJ1-5; the table names TRBD1, a call not compared with the DNA. TRBV21-1 is noted as a pseudogene. The CDR3 contains 18 residues.

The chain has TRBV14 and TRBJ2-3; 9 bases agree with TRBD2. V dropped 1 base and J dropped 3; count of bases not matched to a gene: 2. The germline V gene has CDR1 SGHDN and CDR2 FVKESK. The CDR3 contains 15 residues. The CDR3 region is CASSQGTSDTDTQYF. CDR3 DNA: TGTGCCAGCAGCCAAGGGACTAGCGATACAGATACGCAGTATTTT.

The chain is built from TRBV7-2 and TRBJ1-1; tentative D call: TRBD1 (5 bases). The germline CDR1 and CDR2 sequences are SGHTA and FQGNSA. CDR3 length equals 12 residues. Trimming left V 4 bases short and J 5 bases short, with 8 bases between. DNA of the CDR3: TGTGCCAGCAGCTCCGGGGGGACTGAAGCTTTCTTT. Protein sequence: CASSSGGTEAFF.

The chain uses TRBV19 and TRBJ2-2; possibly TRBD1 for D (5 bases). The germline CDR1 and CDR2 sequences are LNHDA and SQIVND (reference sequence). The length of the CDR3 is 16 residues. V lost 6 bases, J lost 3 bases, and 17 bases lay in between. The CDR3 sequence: CASRTWGLGDTGELFF. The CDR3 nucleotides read TGTGCCAGTAGGACTTGGGGCCTTGGGGACACCGGGGAGCTGTTTTTT.

In DNA form, the CDR3 reads TGTGCCTGGAGTGTACGGGGGTCGGGGGGGGCCCGTGAGCAGTTCTTC. Translating it yields CAWSVRGSGGAREQFF. This chain joins TRBV30 and TRBJ2-1, with 8 bases fitting TRBD2. Germline assignment: CDR1 GTSNPN and CDR2 SVGIG (reference sequence). V shed 0 bases and J 9 bases; nucleotides not matched to a gene: 13. There are 16 residues in the CDR3.

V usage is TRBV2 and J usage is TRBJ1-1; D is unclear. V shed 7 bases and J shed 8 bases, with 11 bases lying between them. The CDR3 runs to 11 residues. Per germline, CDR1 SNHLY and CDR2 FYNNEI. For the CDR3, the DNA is TGTGCCAGCACCTACTCAGGCGAAGCTTTCTTT. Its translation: CASTYSGEAFF.

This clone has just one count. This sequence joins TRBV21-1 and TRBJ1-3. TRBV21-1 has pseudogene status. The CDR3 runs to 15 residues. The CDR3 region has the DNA TGTGCCAGCAGCCCGGGAGGGAGGGCTGGAAACACCATATATTTT. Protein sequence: CASSPGGRAGNTIYF.

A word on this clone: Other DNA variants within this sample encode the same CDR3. CDR3 protein: CSVEKGQDPSYGYTF. The CDR3 nucleotides read TGCAGCGTTGAAAAGGGGCAGGACCCGAGTTATGGCTACACCTTC. This chain joins TRBV29-1 and TRBJ1-2; D is perhaps TRBD1 (5 bases). Trimming left V 2 bases short and J 5 bases short, with 18 bases between. CDR3 length: 15 residues. The V gene's germline CDR1 is SQVTM and CDR2 ANQGSEA.

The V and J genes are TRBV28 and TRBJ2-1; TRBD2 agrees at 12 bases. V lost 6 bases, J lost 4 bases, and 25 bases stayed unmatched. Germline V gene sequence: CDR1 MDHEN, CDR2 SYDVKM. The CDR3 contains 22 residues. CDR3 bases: TGTGCCAGCAGCCCCGGACTAGCGGGATCCCACCCCGATTTCAAACAATACAATGAGCAGTTCTTC. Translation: CASSPGLAGSHPDFKQYNEQFF.

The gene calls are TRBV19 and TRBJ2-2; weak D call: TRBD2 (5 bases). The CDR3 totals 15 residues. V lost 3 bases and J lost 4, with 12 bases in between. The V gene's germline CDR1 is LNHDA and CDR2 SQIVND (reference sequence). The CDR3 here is CASSIARESTGELFF. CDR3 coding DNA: TGTGCCAGTAGTATCGCTCGGGAAAGCACCGGGGAGCTGTTTTTT.

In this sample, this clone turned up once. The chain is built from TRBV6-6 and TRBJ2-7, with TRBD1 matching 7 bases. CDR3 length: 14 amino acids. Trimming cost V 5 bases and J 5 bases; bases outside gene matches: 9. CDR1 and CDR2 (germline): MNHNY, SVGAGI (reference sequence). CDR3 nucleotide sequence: TGTGCCAGCAGTCCGCTGACAGGGAATAACGAGCAGTACTTC. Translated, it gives CASSPLTGNNEQYF.

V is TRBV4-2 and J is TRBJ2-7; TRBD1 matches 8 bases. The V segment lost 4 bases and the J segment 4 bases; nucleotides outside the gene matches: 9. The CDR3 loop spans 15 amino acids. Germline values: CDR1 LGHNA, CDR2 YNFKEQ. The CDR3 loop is CASSLGRTGPYEQYF. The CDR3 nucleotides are TGTGCCAGCAGCCTAGGCAGGACAGGGCCATACGAGCAGTACTTC.

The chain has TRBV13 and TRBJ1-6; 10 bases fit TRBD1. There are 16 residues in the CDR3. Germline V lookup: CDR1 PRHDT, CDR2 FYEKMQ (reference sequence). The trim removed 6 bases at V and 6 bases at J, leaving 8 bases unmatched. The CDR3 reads CASRRQGAGGNSPLHF. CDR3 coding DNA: TGTGCCAGCAGGCGACAGGGGGCTGGTGGTAATTCACCCCTCCACTTT.

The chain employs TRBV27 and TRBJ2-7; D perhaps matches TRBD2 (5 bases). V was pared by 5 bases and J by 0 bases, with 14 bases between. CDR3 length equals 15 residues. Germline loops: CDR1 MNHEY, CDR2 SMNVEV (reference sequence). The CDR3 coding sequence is TGTGCCAGCAGTGTAAAGACGGGATCCTCCTACGAGCAGTACTTC. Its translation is CASSVKTGSSYEQYF.

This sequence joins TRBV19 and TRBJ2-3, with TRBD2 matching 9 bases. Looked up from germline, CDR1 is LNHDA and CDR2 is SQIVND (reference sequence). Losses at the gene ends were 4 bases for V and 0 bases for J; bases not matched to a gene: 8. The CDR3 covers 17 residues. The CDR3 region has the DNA TGTGCCAGTAGTAATAGGGGTAGCGGGGGCAGCACAGATACGCAGTATTTT. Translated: CASSNRGSGGSTDTQYF.

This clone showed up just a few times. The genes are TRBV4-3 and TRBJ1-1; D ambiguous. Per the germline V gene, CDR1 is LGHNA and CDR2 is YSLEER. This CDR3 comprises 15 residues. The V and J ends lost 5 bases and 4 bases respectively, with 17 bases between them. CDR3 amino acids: CASSYAAQLSTEAFF. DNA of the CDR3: TGCGCCAGCAGCTACGCGGCCCAGCTGAGCACTGAAGCTTTCTTT.

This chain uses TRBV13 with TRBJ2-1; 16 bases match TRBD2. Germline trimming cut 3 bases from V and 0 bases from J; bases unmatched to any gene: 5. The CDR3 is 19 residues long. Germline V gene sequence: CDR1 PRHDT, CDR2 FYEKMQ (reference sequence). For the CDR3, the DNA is TGTGCCAGCAGCTTCGCCGGGACTAGCGGGAGGGGCTCCTACAATGAGCAGTTCTTC. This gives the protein CASSFAGTSGRGSYNEQFF.

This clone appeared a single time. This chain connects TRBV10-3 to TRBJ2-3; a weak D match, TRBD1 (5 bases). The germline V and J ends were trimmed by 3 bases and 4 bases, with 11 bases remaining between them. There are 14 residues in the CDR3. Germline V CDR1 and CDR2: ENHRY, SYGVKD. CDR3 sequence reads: CAISDGAGPDTQYF. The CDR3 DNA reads TGTGCCATCAGTGATGGGGCAGGGCCAGATACGCAGTATTTT.

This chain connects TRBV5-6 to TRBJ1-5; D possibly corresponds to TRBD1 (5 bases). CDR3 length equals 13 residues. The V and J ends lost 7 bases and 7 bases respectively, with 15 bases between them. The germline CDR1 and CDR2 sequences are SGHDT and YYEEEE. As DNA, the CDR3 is TGTGCCAGCGCCCCCGGGAGGGGCCAGCCCCAGCATTTT. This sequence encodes CASAPGRGQPQHF.